The 23 T cell receptor beta chains listed next were all sequenced from one sample in a study of blood T cell repertoires in COVID-19. This table comes from immunoSEQ multiplex PCR, and its TCRdb copy is limited to in-frame clones, with some not included. In the table there are approximately 190,000 clones, more than 85% of which are singletons. Material for sequencing was peripheral blood. The receptors shown here come from a man in his 70s with active or convalescent COVID-19.

The rearrangement uses TRBV28 and TRBJ1-2; D perhaps matches TRBD1 (6 bases). V was shortened by 4 bases and J by 4 bases, with 10 bases between the two germline ends. CDR1 is MDHEN, CDR2 SYDVKM, per germline. The CDR3 length is 13 residues. In DNA, the CDR3 is TGTGCCAGCAGTTGGGACACCATCTATGGCTACACCTTC. Residues: CASSWDTIYGYTF.

J is TRBJ2-7 and V is TRBV29-1, with TRBD1 as a possible D gene (5 bases). This CDR3 spans 14 amino acids. Germline V gene data show CDR1 as SQVTM and CDR2 as ANQGSEA. V dropped 4 bases and J dropped 4 bases, with 17 bases sitting between them. CDR3 sequence: CSVVLAREPYEQYF. DNA of the CDR3: TGCAGCGTTGTTTTGGCCAGGGAACCATACGAGCAGTACTTC.

This chain connects TRBV28 to TRBJ1-4, with D hard to call. The CDR3 is 14 residues long. V was cut by 5 bases and J by 3 bases, with 10 bases left in between. The germline V gene encodes CDR1 MDHEN and CDR2 SYDVKM. This chain's CDR3 is CASSLFGANEKLFF. DNA for the CDR3: TGTGCCAGCAGTCTGTTCGGGGCTAATGAAAAACTGTTTTTT.

The chain employs TRBV28 and TRBJ2-1, with 7 bases aligning to TRBD2. The CDR3 runs to 11 residues. The V and J ends lost 6 bases and 10 bases, in that order; junction bases with no gene match: 3. CDR1 MDHEN and CDR2 SYDVKM come from the germline V gene. Here the CDR3 reads CASSPRGEQFF. In DNA, the CDR3 is TGTGCCAGCAGCCCGCGGGGGGAGCAGTTCTTC.

In its sample, this clone was seen once. This sequence joins TRBV18 and TRBJ1-5; maybe TRBD1 (6 bases). The CDR3 extends over 13 amino acids. V dropped 4 bases and J dropped 8 bases, with 12 bases sitting between them. CDR1 is KGHSH, CDR2 LQKENI, per germline. The DNA for the CDR3 is TGTGCCAGCTCACGAGACAGGAATGAGCCCCAGCATTTT. It encodes CASSRDRNEPQHF.

The V and J genes are TRBV27 and TRBJ2-2; D unresolved. CDR1 is MNHEY and CDR2 is SMNVEV in the germline V gene (reference sequence). V was pared by 3 bases and J by 8 bases, with 10 bases between. The CDR3 sequence is 13 residues long. The DNA for the CDR3 is TGTGCCAGCAGTTTCCATAGAGCGGGGGAGCTGTTTTTT. Translating gives CASSFHRAGELFF.

The J gene is TRBJ2-2, the V gene TRBV5-6; D remains unclear. This CDR3 region has 16 residues. Trimming left V 2 bases short and J 1 base short, with 12 bases between. CDR1 and CDR2 from the germline V gene are SGHDT and YYEEEE. The CDR3 bases are TGTGCCAGCAGCTTTCTGTCGACACGGAACACCGGGGAGCTGTTTTTT. Residues: CASSFLSTRNTGELFF. Complete variable domain (other parts from reference TRBV5-6 and TRBJ2-2): DAGVTQSPTHLIKTRGQQVTLRCSPKSGHDTVSWYQQALGQGPQFIFQYYEEEERQRGNFPDRFSGHQFPNYSSELNVNALLLGDSALYLCASSFLSTRNTGELFFGEGSRLTVL.

This sequence joins TRBV5-4 and TRBJ2-5, with D uncertain. Between the trimmed V and J ends, which lost 4 bases and 4 bases, there was a span of 14 bases. The CDR3 runs 14 residues. CDR1 is SGHNT, CDR2 YYREEE, per germline (reference sequence). The CDR3 spells CASSLDVGGETQYF. DNA for the CDR3: TGTGCCAGCAGCCTCGATGTAGGCGGAGAGACCCAGTACTTC.

V usage is TRBV28 and J usage is TRBJ2-1, with 7 bases lining up with TRBD1. CDR1 and CDR2 (germline): MDHEN, SYDVKM. The CDR3 is 15 amino acids. V gave up 4 bases and J gave up 6 bases; unmatched junction bases: 9. The CDR3 spells CASSYDRVTSNEQFF. CDR3 sequence (DNA): TGTGCCAGCAGTTACGACAGGGTCACCTCCAATGAGCAGTTCTTC.

This clone appeared once. CDR3 amino acids: CASSPLEGAFRNEQFF. CDR3 nucleotide sequence: TGTGCCAGCAGCCCCCTAGAGGGAGCATTTCGAAATGAGCAGTTCTTC. V gene TRBV5-5 combines with J gene TRBJ2-1, with a tentative D call TRBD2 (5 bases). From germline, CDR1 is SGHKS and CDR2 YYEKEE (reference sequence). The CDR3 sequence is 16 residues long. V gave up 4 bases and J gave up 7 bases, with 21 bases separating them.

This chain uses TRBV28 with TRBJ2-5; 10 bases line up with TRBD1. Germline CDR1 MDHEN, CDR2 SYDVKM. The J segment lost 4 bases and the V segment lost 5 bases, leaving 7 bases of the junction unmatched. The CDR3 totals 15 residues. CDR3 coding DNA: TGTGCCAGCAGTCCCCGACAGGGGGCTGGAGAGACCCAGTACTTC. Its translation: CASSPRQGAGETQYF.

The chain links TRBV28 to TRBJ1-1, with D tentatively TRBD1 (5 bases). This CDR3 comprises 14 residues. Germline V lookup: CDR1 MDHEN, CDR2 SYDVKM. V lost 7 bases and J 4 bases, leaving 16 bases between the germline ends. CDR3 nucleotide sequence: TGTGCCAGCAAGGCAGGGATGATGGGCACTGAAGCTTTCTTT. This codes for CASKAGMMGTEAFF.

The chain has TRBV11-3 and TRBJ2-2; D is perhaps TRBD2 (6 bases). The V and J ends lost 3 bases and 6 bases respectively, with 11 bases between them. The CDR3 has 14 amino acids. Germline V gene sequence: CDR1 SGHNT, CDR2 YENEEA. CDR3 in DNA: TGTGCCAGCAGCTTCAACGGGGGAGCCGGGGAGCTGTTTTTT. Translation: CASSFNGGAGELFF.

This clone was counted between two and nine times. J is TRBJ1-2 and V is TRBV5-1; no definite D call. CDR1 and CDR2 (germline): SGHRS, YFSETQ. The CDR3 is 13 residues long. The germline V and J ends were trimmed by 4 bases and 2 bases, with 9 bases remaining between them. CDR3 DNA sequence: TGCGCCAGCAGCCCAACCCAGAACTATGGCTACACCTTC. The encoded protein is CASSPTQNYGYTF.

The genes are TRBV6-5 and TRBJ1-4; D perhaps matches TRBD1 (5 bases). V was trimmed by 5 bases and J by 8 bases, leaving 15 bases between them. This CDR3 has 14 residues. In germline, CDR1 is MNHEY, CDR2 SVGAGI. The CDR3 sequence is CASSPDSRREKLFF. DNA of the CDR3: TGTGCCAGCAGTCCAGACAGCCGCAGGGAAAAACTGTTTTTT.

The genes are TRBV6-5 and TRBJ1-2, with TRBD1 as a possible D gene (5 bases). The germline V and J ends were trimmed by 4 bases and 8 bases, with 14 bases remaining between them. This CDR3 has 13 residues. Germline loops: CDR1 MNHEY, CDR2 SVGAGI. The CDR3 coding sequence is TGTGCCAGCAGTTCCCAGGGATTCGGCGGCTACACCTTC. The encoded protein is CASSSQGFGGYTF.

This rearrangement joins TRBV6-1 to TRBJ1-1, with D unresolved. V was cut by 3 bases and J by 0 bases, with 5 bases left in between. From germline, CDR1 is MNHNS and CDR2 SASEGT. The CDR3 length is 13 residues. As DNA, the CDR3 is TGTGCCAGCAGTGAGTACATGAACACTGAAGCTTTCTTT. Translating gives CASSEYMNTEAFF.

In this sample, this clone turned up a few times. This chain joins TRBV7-8 and TRBJ1-6; tentative D call: TRBD1 (5 bases). CDR3 length equals 16 residues. Germline loops: CDR1 SGHVS, CDR2 FQNEAQ. V lost 1 base and J 2 bases, leaving 9 bases between the germline ends. CDR3 loop: CASSLVGATYNSPLHF. CDR3 sequence (DNA): TGTGCCAGCAGCTTAGTTGGGGCCACCTATAATTCACCCCTCCACTTT.

The rearrangement links TRBV12-3 or TRBV12-4 to TRBJ1-1, with D maybe TRBD1 (5 bases). V was shortened by 5 bases and J by 8 bases, with 12 bases between the two germline ends. The CDR3 has 12 amino acids. The CDR3 here is CASSRPGGEAFF. CDR3 nucleotide sequence: TGTGCCAGCAGTCGCCCCGGGGGAGAAGCTTTCTTT.

This chain uses TRBV3-1 (or the pseudogene TRBV3-2) with TRBJ2-7; D is undetermined. The CDR3 contains 12 residues. Trimming removed 2 bases from V and 6 bases from J, with 8 bases in between. Germline V gene lookup returns CDR1 LGHDT and CDR2 YNNKEL (reference sequence). Here the CDR3 DNA reads TGTGCCAGCAGCCAACCTGAGTCCGAGCAGTACTTC. It yields the protein CASSQPESEQYF.

The J gene is TRBJ2-5, the V gene TRBV29-1; weak D call: TRBD2 (6 bases). The CDR3 has 13 amino acids. V gave up 6 bases and J gave up 5 bases, with 16 bases separating them. Germline values: CDR1 SQVTM, CDR2 ANQGSEA. The CDR3 is CSVGGRVSETQYF. In nucleotides, the CDR3 is TGCAGCGTGGGGGGTAGGGTATCCGAGACCCAGTACTTC.

The table lists this clone with a few counts. The chain couples TRBV19 to TRBJ1-4, with D unresolved. V lost 6 bases and J lost 10, with 21 bases in between. The CDR3 is made up of 15 amino acids. CDR1 and CDR2 from the germline V gene are LNHDA and SQIVND (reference sequence). CDR3 in amino acids: CASRKWRGEGGKLFF. CDR3 nucleotide sequence: TGTGCCAGTAGGAAATGGCGCGGAGAGGGTGGAAAACTGTTTTTT.

The chain has TRBV7-9 and TRBJ2-7; 7 bases match TRBD2. Germline trimming cut 5 bases from V and 2 bases from J; bases unmatched to any gene: 12. CDR1 SEHNR and CDR2 FQNEAQ come from the germline V gene (reference sequence). The CDR3 sequence is 16 residues long. The CDR3 loop reads CASSPVGSGAPYEQYF. The DNA of the CDR3 is TGTGCCAGCAGCCCAGTGGGGAGCGGGGCCCCCTACGAGCAGTACTTC.